The 30 T cell receptor beta chains below were found in one sample sequenced in a study of glioma-infiltrating T cells after dendritic cell vaccination. Only in-frame clones appear in the TCRdb table, and some are missing; sequencing was by immunoSEQ multiplex PCR. This sample has tens of thousands of clones, with 82% found just once. The sequencing here drew on blood, taken before dendritic cell vaccination. The source of these receptors is a human donor with glioblastoma.

The J gene is TRBJ2-7, the V gene TRBV25-1, with D unclear. Germline V CDR1 and CDR2: MGHDK, SYGVNS. The ends were cut back, 4 bases at V and 0 bases at J, with 22 bases in the middle. The CDR3 is 18 amino acids. The CDR3 sequence is CASSGPSLRRVHSYEQYF. The CDR3 nucleotides are TGTGCCAGCAGTGGACCGTCCCTTCGACGGGTCCACTCCTACGAGCAGTACTTC.

V usage is TRBV5-4 and J usage is TRBJ2-1; the D gene is possibly TRBD1 (6 bases). The CDR3 length is 14 residues. V lost 4 bases and J 9 bases, leaving 17 bases between the germline ends. CDR1 and CDR2 from the germline V gene are SGHNT and YYREEE (reference sequence). CDR3 DNA sequence: TGTGCCAGCAGCGGTCGCGGTTTAGGGGGTGAGCAGTTCTTC. It specifies CASSGRGLGGEQFF.

The rearrangement links TRBV28 to TRBJ1-1; D is possibly TRBD1 (5 bases). Trimming shortened V by 5 bases and J by 5 bases, and 12 bases separated the two germline ends. CDR1 is MDHEN, CDR2 SYDVKM, per germline. This CDR3 comprises 13 residues. The CDR3 DNA follows: TGTGCCAGCAGTCAGGGAAGATGGACTGAAGCTTTCTTT. Amino acids: CASSQGRWTEAFF.

This chain links TRBV10-2 with TRBJ2-2; 13 nucleotides match TRBD2. J was trimmed by 2 bases and V by 6 bases; bases with no gene match: 6. The CDR3 is 17 residues long. The germline V gene encodes CDR1 WSHSY and CDR2 SAAADI. CDR3 sequence: CASSRGLAGSNTGELFF. DNA of the CDR3: TGCGCCAGCAGCCGGGGACTAGCGGGGTCTAACACCGGGGAGCTGTTTTTT.

The rearrangement links TRBV6-5 to TRBJ1-6; D is undetermined. The CDR3 is 14 amino acids. Trimming took off 4 bases at V and 10 bases at J, with 14 bases between the two ends. CDR1 MNHEY and CDR2 SVGAGI come from the germline V gene. CDR3 amino acids: CASSWELTGSPLHF. The CDR3 DNA is TGTGCCAGCAGTTGGGAGTTAACCGGCTCACCCCTCCACTTT.

The V gene is TRBV18, the J gene TRBJ2-6, with 9 bases that match TRBD1. The CDR3 consists of 17 residues. Germline V CDR1 and CDR2: KGHSH, LQKENI. V gave up 3 bases and J gave up 1 base; unmatched junction bases: 4. CDR3 bases: TGTGCCAGCTCACCGCTCGGACAGGGGTCTGGGGCCAACGTCCTGACTTTC. Residues: CASSPLGQGSGANVLTF.

The chain employs TRBV11-2 and TRBJ2-7, with 8 bases lining up with TRBD1. The CDR3 is made up of 16 amino acids. Trimming removed 3 bases from V and 5 bases from J; junction bases left unmatched: 12. Germline CDR1 reads SGHAT; CDR2 reads FQNNGV. As DNA, the CDR3 is TGTGCCAGCAGCTTTTTGGGATACAGGGGGAGGAACGAGCAGTACTTC. Translated, it gives CASSFLGYRGRNEQYF.

The CDR3 spells CASSYLSDQPQHF. The CDR3 nucleotides read TGTGCCAGCAGTTACTTGAGTGATCAGCCCCAGCATTTT. This chain joins TRBV6-6 and TRBJ1-5; D uncertain. The V gene lost 1 base and the J gene lost 5 bases, with 6 bases spanning the gap. Germline V gene sequence: CDR1 MNHNY, CDR2 SVGAGI (reference sequence). The CDR3 sequence is 13 residues long.

The chain employs TRBV2 and TRBJ2-1; no firm D call. There are 13 residues in the CDR3. Trimming pared 10 bases from V and 4 bases from J, leaving 14 bases between. Germline V lookup: CDR1 SNHLY, CDR2 FYNNEI. The CDR3 is CAKLRLDYNEQFF. The DNA for the CDR3 is TGTGCCAAGCTCAGACTGGATTACAATGAGCAGTTCTTC.

The gene calls are TRBV28 and TRBJ1-2, with TRBD1 matching over 9 bases. The CDR3 extends over 15 amino acids. Looked up from germline, CDR1 is MDHEN and CDR2 is SYDVKM. J was trimmed by 4 bases and V by 6 bases; bases with no gene match: 9. CDR3 sequence (DNA): TGTGCCAGCAGGGACAGGGGCGACCAGGTCTATGGCTACACCTTC. Translation: CASRDRGDQVYGYTF.

V usage is TRBV2 and J usage is TRBJ1-1, with D perhaps matching TRBD1 (6 bases). Trimming removed 5 bases at V and 4 bases at J, with 23 bases between. Germline V CDR1 and CDR2: SNHLY, FYNNEI. The CDR3 covers 17 residues. Written as DNA, the CDR3 is TGTGCCAGCAGTAGAGTTGGAGGCAGGGGATCGGGCACTGAAGCTTTCTTT. Its translation is CASSRVGGRGSGTEAFF.

Points on this clone: Relative to the germline gene, one junction end is altered; a read error may explain this. The chain has TRBV6-1 and TRBJ2-7; TRBD2 agrees at 10 bases. The CDR3 extends over 15 amino acids. Germline CDR1 MNHNS, CDR2 SASEGT. This chain's CDR3 is CASSKAGGLSYEQYF. CDR3 in DNA: TGTGCCAGCAGTAAAGCGGGGGGGCTTTCCTACGAGCAGTACTTC.

V is TRBV27 and J is TRBJ1-4; D call uncertain. Trimming took 8 bases from V and 14 from J, leaving 9 bases between them. This CDR3 spans 9 amino acids. Germline CDR1 reads MNHEY; CDR2 reads SMNVEV (reference sequence). CDR3: CASPSKLFF. The CDR3 coding sequence is TGTGCCAGCCCGAGCAAGCTGTTTTTT.

V usage is TRBV2 and J usage is TRBJ1-5, with D perhaps TRBD1 (5 bases). CDR3 length: 15 amino acids. Trimming cost V 3 bases and J 6 bases, with 15 bases left between them. Germline V gene sequence: CDR1 SNHLY, CDR2 FYNNEI. The DNA of the CDR3 is TGTGCCAGCAGTGATATCGGGGGTGGGGGTCAGCCCCAGCATTTT. Translation: CASSDIGGGGQPQHF.

The V gene is TRBV10-1, the J gene TRBJ1-1, with D unresolved. The V gene's germline CDR1 is WNHNN and CDR2 SYGVQD (reference sequence). V dropped 5 bases and J dropped 1 base, with 8 bases sitting between them. The CDR3 has 13 residues. CDR3: CASSTKRNTEAFF. The CDR3 bases are TGCGCCAGCAGTACTAAGAGGAACACTGAAGCTTTCTTT.

The J gene is TRBJ1-1, the V gene TRBV19; D might be TRBD1 (6 bases). This CDR3 spans 15 amino acids. The V gene's germline CDR1 is LNHDA and CDR2 SQIVND (reference sequence). V gave up 0 bases and J gave up 3 bases, with 11 bases separating them. CDR3 amino acids: CASSIEGARYTEAFF. The DNA for the CDR3 is TGTGCCAGTAGTATAGAGGGGGCGAGGTACACTGAAGCTTTCTTT.

This clone has a single count. The chain is built from TRBV5-5 and TRBJ2-1; D perhaps matches TRBD2 (5 bases). Trimming took off 4 bases at V and 4 bases at J, with 18 bases between the two ends. Germline V lookup: CDR1 SGHKS, CDR2 YYEKEE (reference sequence). The CDR3 is 16 residues long. The CDR3 nucleotides are TGTGCCAGCAGCGGAGGATCCCGCTTCCTTTACAATGAGCAGTTCTTC. Its translation is CASSGGSRFLYNEQFF.

This chain uses TRBV28 with TRBJ1-2; D perhaps matches TRBD1 (5 bases). The germline V gene encodes CDR1 MDHEN and CDR2 SYDVKM. V gave up 6 bases and J gave up 4 bases, with 15 bases separating them. The CDR3 is 14 amino acids. Here the CDR3 reads CASSQGGGSYGYTF. The CDR3 region has the DNA TGTGCCAGCAGCCAGGGCGGGGGATCCTATGGCTACACCTTC.

This clone appeared many times. The chain links TRBV7-9 to TRBJ2-1, with D perhaps TRBD2 (7 bases). CDR1 and CDR2 (germline): SEHNR, FQNEAQ (reference sequence). The V end lost 4 bases, the J end lost 5 bases, and 21 bases lay between the germline ends. This CDR3 is 17 amino acids long. The chain's CDR3 is CASSSRGRGANDNEQFF. The CDR3 bases are TGTGCCAGCAGCTCGCGGGGGAGGGGGGCCAATGACAATGAGCAGTTCTTC.

The chain links TRBV19 to TRBJ1-2, with D possibly matching TRBD1 (5 bases). Trimming shortened V by 5 bases and J by 8 bases, and 18 bases separated the two germline ends. The germline CDR1 and CDR2 sequences are LNHDA and SQIVND (reference sequence). The CDR3 is 14 residues long. The CDR3 nucleotides read TGTGCCAGTAGTCAGTCGGACGCAGGGTACGGCTACACCTTC. Its protein is CASSQSDAGYGYTF.

The rearrangement uses TRBV19 and TRBJ2-5; 8 bases are shared with TRBD2. V lost 5 bases and J lost 5; bases outside the gene matches: 7. The CDR3 contains 14 residues. Germline CDR1 reads LNHDA; CDR2 reads SQIVND (reference sequence). CDR3 sequence reads: CASSAGLAAETQYF. In nucleotides, the CDR3 is TGTGCCAGTAGTGCAGGACTAGCAGCGGAGACCCAGTACTTC.

Comment on this clone: This specimen includes other DNA sequences encoding the same CDR3. The CDR3 DNA is TGCGCCAGCAGCTTGGTTAGGACAGGAGAATCCCCCCTCCACTTT. Translation gives CASSLVRTGESPLHF. The genes are TRBV5-1 and TRBJ1-6; TRBD1 agrees at 7 bases. CDR1 is SGHRS, CDR2 YFSETQ, per germline. The V gene end was trimmed by 0 bases and the J gene end by 13 bases; junction bases not matched to a gene: 10. CDR3 length: 15 residues.

The V gene is TRBV4-2, the J gene TRBJ1-4; D might be TRBD1 (6 bases). Per the germline V gene, CDR1 is LGHNA and CDR2 is YNFKEQ. With 1 base removed from V and 7 bases from J, the gap between germline ends came to 19 bases. The CDR3 contains 17 residues. This chain's CDR3 is CASSQGGEGRGGEKLFF. The CDR3, as DNA: TGTGCCAGCAGCCAAGGGGGGGAGGGCAGGGGAGGTGAAAAACTGTTTTTT.

CDR3 nucleotides: TGTGCCATCAGCCCAACCCCAGGGGGCACTGAAGCTTTCTTT. It is translated as CAISPTPGGTEAFF. V gene TRBV10-3 combines with J gene TRBJ1-1, with 7 positions matching TRBD1. This CDR3 spans 14 amino acids. V was pared by 6 bases and J by 4 bases, with 8 bases of the junction left unmatched. The germline V gene has CDR1 ENHRY and CDR2 SYGVKD.

The CDR3 bases are TGCGCCAGCAGCTCCGGACTAGCGGGGGGCCCACCTAGCACAGATACGCAGTATTTT. Translating gives CASSSGLAGGPPSTDTQYF. This chain joins TRBV5-1 and TRBJ2-3; 14 positions match TRBD2. Germline assignment: CDR1 SGHRS and CDR2 YFSETQ. Trimming cost V 3 bases and J 0 bases; bases outside gene matches: 9. The length of the CDR3 is 19 residues.

This clone was seen more than once but under ten times. The V and J genes are TRBV4-1 and TRBJ1-6; 9 nucleotides line up with TRBD1. The CDR3 sequence is 17 residues long. The junction had 7 bases not matched to a gene; V was cut back by 5 bases and J by 2 bases. Germline V lookup: CDR1 MGHRA, CDR2 YSYEKL. CDR3 coding DNA: TGCGCCAGCAGCTTAGAACAGGGGGCTACCTATAATTCACCCCTCCACTTT. It is translated as CASSLEQGATYNSPLHF.

This sequence joins TRBV6-1 and TRBJ2-3, with D possibly being TRBD1 (6 bases). The ends were cut back, 11 bases at V and 4 bases at J, with 13 bases in the middle. Looked up from germline, CDR1 is MNHNS and CDR2 is SASEGT. The CDR3 is made up of 12 amino acids. The CDR3 nucleotides read TGTGCCGGCGAGACAGGTTCAGATACGCAGTATTTT. It encodes CAGETGSDTQYF.

This clone was observed a handful of times. The CDR3 sequence is CAISEEDLGNQPQHF. CDR3 sequence (DNA): TGTGCCATCAGTGAGGAGGACTTGGGTAATCAGCCCCAGCATTTT. The V call is TRBV10-3, the J call TRBJ1-5; no definite D call. The CDR3 covers 15 residues. Trimming stripped 2 bases from V and 4 bases from J, with 12 bases between. Germline CDR1 reads ENHRY; CDR2 reads SYGVKD.

The V call is TRBV7-8, the J call TRBJ1-2, with D uncertain. The CDR3 sequence is 15 residues long. In germline, CDR1 is SGHVS, CDR2 FQNEAQ. Trimming took 4 bases from V and 4 from J, leaving 16 bases between them. CDR3 DNA sequence: TGTGCCAGCAGCTCCAGACCGACAAGACCCTATGGCTACACCTTC. The encoded protein is CASSSRPTRPYGYTF.

This clone occurred a few times. J is TRBJ1-5 and V is TRBV2; a weak D match, TRBD1 (5 bases). Trimming removed 6 bases at V and 11 bases at J, with 11 bases between. This CDR3 is 11 amino acids long. The V gene's germline CDR1 is SNHLY and CDR2 FYNNEI. The CDR3: CASRDYRTQHF. Written as DNA, the CDR3 is TGTGCCAGCAGAGATTACAGGACCCAGCATTTT.